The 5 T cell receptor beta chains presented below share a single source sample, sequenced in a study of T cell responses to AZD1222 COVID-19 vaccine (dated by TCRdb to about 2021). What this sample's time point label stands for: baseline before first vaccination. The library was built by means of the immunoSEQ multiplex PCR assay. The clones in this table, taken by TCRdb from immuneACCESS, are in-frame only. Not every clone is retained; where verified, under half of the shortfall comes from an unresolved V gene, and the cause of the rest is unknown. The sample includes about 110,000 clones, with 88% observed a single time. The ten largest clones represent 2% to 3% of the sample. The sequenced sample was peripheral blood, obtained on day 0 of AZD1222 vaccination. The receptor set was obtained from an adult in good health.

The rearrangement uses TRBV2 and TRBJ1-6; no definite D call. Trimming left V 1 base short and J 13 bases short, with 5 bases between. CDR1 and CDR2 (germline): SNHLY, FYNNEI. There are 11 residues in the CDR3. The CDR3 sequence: CASSEGVPLHF. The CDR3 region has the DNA TGTGCCAGCAGTGAAGGGGTCCCCCTCCACTTT.

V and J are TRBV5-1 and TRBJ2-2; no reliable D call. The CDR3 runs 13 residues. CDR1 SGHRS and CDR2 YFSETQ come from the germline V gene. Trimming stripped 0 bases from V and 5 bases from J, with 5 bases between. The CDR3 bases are TGCGCCAGCAGCTTGGGGGGTACCGGGGAGCTGTTTTTT. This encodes CASSLGGTGELFF.

CDR3 bases: TGCAGTGCTACAGGGAACACTGAAGCTTTCTTT. This translates into CSATGNTEAFF. This chain links TRBV20-1 with TRBJ1-1; D is unresolved. V dropped 4 bases and J dropped 1 base, with 4 bases sitting between them. The germline V gene encodes CDR1 DFQATT and CDR2 SNEGSKA (reference sequence). The CDR3 covers 11 residues.

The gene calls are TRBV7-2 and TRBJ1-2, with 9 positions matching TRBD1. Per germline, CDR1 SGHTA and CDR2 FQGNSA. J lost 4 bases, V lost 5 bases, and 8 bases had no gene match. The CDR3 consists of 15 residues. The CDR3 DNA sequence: TGTGCCAGCAGCGGACGGACAGGGGATTTCTATGGCTACACCTTC. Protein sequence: CASSGRTGDFYGYTF.

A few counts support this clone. CDR3 sequence: CATSDPSTGDSNQPQHF. In DNA, the CDR3 is TGTGCCACCAGTGATCCATCGACAGGAGATAGCAATCAGCCCCAGCATTTT. The chain couples TRBV24-1 to TRBJ1-5, with D possibly TRBD1 on 6 matching bases. CDR1 and CDR2 (germline): KGHDR, SFDVKD. Trimming left V 3 bases short and J 0 bases short, with 14 bases between. The CDR3 consists of 17 residues.